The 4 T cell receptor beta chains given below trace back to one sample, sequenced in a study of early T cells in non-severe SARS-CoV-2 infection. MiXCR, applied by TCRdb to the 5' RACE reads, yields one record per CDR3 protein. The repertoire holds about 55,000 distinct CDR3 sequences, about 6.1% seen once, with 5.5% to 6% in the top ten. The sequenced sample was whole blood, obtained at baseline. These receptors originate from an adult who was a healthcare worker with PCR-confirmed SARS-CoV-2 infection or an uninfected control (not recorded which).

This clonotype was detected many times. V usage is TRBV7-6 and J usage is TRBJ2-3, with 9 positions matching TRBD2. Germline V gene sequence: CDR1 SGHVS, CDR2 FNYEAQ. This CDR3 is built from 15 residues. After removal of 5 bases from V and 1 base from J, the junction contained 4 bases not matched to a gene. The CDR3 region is CASSPRTSGTDTQYF. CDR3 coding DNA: TGTGCCAGCAGCCCGAGGACTAGCGGCACAGATACGCAGTATTTT. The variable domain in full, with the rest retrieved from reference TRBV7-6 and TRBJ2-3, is GAGVSQSPRYKVTKRGQDVALRCDPISGHVSLYWYRQALGQGPEFLTYFNYEAQQDKSGLPNDRFSAERPEGSISTLTIQRTEQRDSAMYRCASSPRTSGTDTQYFGPGTRLTVL.

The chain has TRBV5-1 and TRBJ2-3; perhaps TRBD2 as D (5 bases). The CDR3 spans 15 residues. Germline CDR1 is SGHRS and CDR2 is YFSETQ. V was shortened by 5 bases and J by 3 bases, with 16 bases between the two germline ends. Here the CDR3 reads CASSYGIRRTDTQYF. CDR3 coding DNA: TGCGCCAGCAGTTACGGGATCCGGAGGACAGATACGCAGTATTTT.

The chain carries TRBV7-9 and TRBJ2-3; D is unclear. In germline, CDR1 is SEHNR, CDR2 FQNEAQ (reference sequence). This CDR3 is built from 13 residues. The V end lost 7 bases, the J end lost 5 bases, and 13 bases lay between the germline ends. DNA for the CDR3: TGTGCCAGCACCCTATTCCCCCGAGATACGCAGTATTTT. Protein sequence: CASTLFPRDTQYF.

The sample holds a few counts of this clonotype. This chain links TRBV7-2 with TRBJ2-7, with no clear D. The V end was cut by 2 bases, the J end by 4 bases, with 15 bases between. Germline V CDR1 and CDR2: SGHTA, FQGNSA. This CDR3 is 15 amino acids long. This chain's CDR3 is CASSLSAVAGYEQYF. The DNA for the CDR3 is TGTGCCAGCAGCTTATCGGCAGTGGCCGGGTACGAGCAGTACTTC.